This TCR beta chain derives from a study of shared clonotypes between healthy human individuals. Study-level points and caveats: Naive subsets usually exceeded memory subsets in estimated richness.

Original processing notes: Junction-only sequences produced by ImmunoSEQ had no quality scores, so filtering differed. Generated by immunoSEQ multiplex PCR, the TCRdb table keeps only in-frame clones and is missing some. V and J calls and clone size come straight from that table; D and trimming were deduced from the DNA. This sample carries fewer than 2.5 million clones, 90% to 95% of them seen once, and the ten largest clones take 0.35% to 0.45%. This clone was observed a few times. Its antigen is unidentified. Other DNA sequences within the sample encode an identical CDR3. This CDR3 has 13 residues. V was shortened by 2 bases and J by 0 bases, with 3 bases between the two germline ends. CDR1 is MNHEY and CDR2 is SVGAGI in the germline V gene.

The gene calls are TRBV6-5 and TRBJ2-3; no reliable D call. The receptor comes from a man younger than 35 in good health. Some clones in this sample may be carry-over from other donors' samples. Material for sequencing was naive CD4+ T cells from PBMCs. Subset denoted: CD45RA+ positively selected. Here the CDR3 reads CASSYDSTDTQYF. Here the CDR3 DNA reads TGTGCCAGCAGTTACGACAGCACAGATACGCAGTATTTT.